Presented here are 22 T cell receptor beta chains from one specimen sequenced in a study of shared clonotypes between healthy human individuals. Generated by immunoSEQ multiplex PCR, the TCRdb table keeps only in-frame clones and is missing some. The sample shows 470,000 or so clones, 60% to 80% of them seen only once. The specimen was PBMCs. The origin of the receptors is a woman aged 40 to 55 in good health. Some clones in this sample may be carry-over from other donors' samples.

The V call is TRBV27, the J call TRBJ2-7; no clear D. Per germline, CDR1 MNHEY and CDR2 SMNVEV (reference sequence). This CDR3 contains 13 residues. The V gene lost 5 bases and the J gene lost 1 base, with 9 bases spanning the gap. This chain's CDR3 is CASSKDLSYEQYF. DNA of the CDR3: TGTGCCAGCAGTAAGGACCTGTCCTACGAGCAGTACTTC.

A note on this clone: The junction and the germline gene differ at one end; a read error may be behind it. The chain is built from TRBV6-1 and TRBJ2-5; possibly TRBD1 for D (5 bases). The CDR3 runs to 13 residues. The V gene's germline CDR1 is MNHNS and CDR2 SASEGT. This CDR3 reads CAISQDTSGTQYF. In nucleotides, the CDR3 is TGTGCCATCAGTCAGGACACCTCAGGCACCCAGTACTTC.

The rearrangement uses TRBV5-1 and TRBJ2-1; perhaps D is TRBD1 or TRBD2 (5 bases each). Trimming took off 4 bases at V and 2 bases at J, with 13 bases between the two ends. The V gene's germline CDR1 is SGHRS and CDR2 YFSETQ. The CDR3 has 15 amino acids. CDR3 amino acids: CASSKGTSTYNEQFF. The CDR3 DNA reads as TGCGCCAGCAGCAAGGGGACGAGCACCTACAATGAGCAGTTCTTC.

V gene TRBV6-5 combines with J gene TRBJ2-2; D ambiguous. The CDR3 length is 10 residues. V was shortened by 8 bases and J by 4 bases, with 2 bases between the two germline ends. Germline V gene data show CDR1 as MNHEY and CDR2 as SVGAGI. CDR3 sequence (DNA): TGTGCCAGCTTCACCGGGGAGCTGTTTTTT. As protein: CASFTGELFF.

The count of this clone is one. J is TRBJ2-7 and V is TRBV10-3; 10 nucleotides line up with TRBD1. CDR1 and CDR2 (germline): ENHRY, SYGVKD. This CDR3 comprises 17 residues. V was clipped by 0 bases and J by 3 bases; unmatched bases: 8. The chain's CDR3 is CAISESGTGAFLYEQYF. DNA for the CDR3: TGTGCCATCAGTGAGTCCGGGACAGGGGCGTTTCTCTACGAGCAGTACTTC.

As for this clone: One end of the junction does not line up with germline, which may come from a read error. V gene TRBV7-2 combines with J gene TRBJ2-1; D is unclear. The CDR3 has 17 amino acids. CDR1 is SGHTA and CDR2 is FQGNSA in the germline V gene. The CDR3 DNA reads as TGTGCCAGCAGTTTAGACCTGCCGCGTGGAAGGGACAATGAGCAGTTCTTC. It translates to CASSLDLPRGRDNEQFF.

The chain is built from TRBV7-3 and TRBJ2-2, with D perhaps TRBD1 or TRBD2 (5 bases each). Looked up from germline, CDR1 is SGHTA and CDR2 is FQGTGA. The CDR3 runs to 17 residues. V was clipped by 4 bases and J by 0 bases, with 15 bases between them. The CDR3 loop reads CASSSGAARANTGELFF. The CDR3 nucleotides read TGTGCCAGCAGCTCCGGGGCTGCGAGAGCGAACACCGGGGAGCTGTTTTTT.

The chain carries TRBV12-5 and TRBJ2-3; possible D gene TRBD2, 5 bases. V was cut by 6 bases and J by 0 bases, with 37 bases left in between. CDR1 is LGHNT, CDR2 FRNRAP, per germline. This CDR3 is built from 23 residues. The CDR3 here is CASGLWPHGEKIRMIPSTDTQYF. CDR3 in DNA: TGTGCTAGTGGCCTTTGGCCTCATGGGGAGAAGATCCGGATGATACCGAGCACAGATACGCAGTATTTT.

The CDR3 DNA follows: TGTGCCAGCAAGAGGGGTGGCACAGATACGCAGTATTTT. Its protein is CASKRGGTDTQYF. The rearrangement joins TRBV7-3 to TRBJ2-3; TRBD1 or TRBD2 may be the D gene (5 bases each). Trimming took 7 bases from V and 1 from J, leaving 9 bases between them. CDR1 is SGHTA and CDR2 is FQGTGA in the germline V gene. There are 13 residues in the CDR3.

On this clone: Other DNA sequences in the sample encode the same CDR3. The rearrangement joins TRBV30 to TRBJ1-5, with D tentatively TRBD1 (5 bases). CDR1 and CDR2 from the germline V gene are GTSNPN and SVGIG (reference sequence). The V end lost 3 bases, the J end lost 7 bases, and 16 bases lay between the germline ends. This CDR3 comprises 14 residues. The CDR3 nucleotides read TGTGCCTGGAGCCGGGGCCTAGGTAGCCAGCCCCAGCATTTT. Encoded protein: CAWSRGLGSQPQHF.

The CDR3 reads CASSPGQLTYEQYF. The CDR3 bases are TGTGCCAGCAGCCCGGGACAGCTTACCTACGAGCAGTACTTC. The chain uses TRBV7-9 and TRBJ2-7; the match to TRBD1 covers 7 bases. Trimming removed 5 bases from V and 2 bases from J; junction bases left unmatched: 6. Germline V lookup: CDR1 SEHNR, CDR2 FQNEAQ (reference sequence). The CDR3 runs to 14 residues.

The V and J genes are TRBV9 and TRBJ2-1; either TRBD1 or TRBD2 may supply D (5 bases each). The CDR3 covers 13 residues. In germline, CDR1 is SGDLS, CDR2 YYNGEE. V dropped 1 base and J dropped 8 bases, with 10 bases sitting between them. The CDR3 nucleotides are TGTGCCAGCAGCGTAAAGCTGGGGGATGAGCAGTTCTTC. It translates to CASSVKLGDEQFF.

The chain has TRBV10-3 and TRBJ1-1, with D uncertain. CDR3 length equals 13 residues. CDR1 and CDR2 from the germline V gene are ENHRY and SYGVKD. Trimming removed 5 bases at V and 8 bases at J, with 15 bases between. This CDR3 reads CAISSTEWTEAFF. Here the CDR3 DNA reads TGTGCCATCAGTTCGACTGAGTGGACCGAAGCTTTCTTT.

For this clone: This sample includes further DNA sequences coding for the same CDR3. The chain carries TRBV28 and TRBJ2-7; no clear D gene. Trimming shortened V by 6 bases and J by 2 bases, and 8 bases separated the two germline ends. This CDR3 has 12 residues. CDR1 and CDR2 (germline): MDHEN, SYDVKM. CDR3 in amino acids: CASSHPPYEQYF. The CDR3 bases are TGTGCCAGCAGCCATCCACCCTACGAGCAGTACTTC.

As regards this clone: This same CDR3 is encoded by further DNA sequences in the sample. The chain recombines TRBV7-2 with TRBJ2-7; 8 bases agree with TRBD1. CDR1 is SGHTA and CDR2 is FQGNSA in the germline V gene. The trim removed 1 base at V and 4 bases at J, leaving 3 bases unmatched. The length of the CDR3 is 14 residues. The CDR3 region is CASSLGGQGYEQYF. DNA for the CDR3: TGTGCCAGCAGCTTAGGAGGACAGGGATACGAGCAGTACTTC.

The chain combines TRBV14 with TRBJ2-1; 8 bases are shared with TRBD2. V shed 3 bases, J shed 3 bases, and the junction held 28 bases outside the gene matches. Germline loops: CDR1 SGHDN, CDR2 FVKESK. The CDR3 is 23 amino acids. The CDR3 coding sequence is TGTGCCAGCAGCCACGACCCTCCCATAGCGGGAATTGAGGAACTAGTACTCTACAATGAGCAGTTCTTC. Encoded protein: CASSHDPPIAGIEELVLYNEQFF.

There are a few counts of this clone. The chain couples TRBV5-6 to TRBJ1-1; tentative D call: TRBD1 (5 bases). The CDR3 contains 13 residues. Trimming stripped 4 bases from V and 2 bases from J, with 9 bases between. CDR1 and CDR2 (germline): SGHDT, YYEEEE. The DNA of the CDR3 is TGTGCCAGCAGCCAGACAGTAAACACTGAAGCTTTCTTT. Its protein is CASSQTVNTEAFF. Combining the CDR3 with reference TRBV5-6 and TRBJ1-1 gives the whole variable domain DAGVTQSPTHLIKTRGQQVTLRCSPKSGHDTVSWYQQALGQGPQFIFQYYEEEERQRGNFPDRFSGHQFPNYSSELNVNALLLGDSALYLCASSQTVNTEAFFGQGTRLTVV.

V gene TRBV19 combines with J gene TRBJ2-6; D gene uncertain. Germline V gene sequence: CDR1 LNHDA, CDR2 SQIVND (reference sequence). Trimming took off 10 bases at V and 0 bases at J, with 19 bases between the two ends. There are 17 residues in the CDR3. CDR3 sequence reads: CATSSLGKSSGANVLTF. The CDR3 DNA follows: TGTGCCACCTCGTCGTTAGGCAAGAGCTCTGGGGCCAACGTCCTGACTTTC.

CDR3 sequence (DNA): TGTGCCAGCAGGGAGGGGACTAGCGGCGGCTACGAGCAGTACTTC. Translated, it gives CASREGTSGGYEQYF. The V and J genes are TRBV28 and TRBJ2-7, with TRBD2 matching over 11 bases. Per germline, CDR1 MDHEN and CDR2 SYDVKM. This CDR3 contains 15 residues. J was trimmed by 3 bases and V by 6 bases; bases with no gene match: 7.

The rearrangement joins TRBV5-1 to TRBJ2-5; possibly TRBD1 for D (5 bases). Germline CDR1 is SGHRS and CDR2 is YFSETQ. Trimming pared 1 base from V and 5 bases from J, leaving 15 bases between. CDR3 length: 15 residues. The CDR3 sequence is CASSLTRSQVETQYF. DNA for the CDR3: TGCGCCAGCAGCTTGACTCGATCACAGGTGGAGACCCAGTACTTC.

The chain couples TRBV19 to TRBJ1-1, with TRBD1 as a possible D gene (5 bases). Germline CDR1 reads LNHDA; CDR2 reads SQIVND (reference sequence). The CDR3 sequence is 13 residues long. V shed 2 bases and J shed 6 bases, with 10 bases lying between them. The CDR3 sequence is CASSISVGPEAFF. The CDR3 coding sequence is TGTGCCAGTAGTATATCGGTGGGGCCTGAAGCTTTCTTT.

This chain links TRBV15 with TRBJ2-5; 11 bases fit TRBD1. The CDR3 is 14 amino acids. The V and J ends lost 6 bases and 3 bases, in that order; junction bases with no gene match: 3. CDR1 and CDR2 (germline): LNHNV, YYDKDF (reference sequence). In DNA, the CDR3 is TGTGCCACCAGGCAGGGACAGGGGGAAGAGACCCAGTACTTC. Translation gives CATRQGQGEETQYF. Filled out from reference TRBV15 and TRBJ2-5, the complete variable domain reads DAMVIQNPRYQVTQFGKPVTLSCSQTLNHNVMYWYQQKSSQAPKLLFHYYDKDFNNEADTPDNFQSRRPNTSFCFLDIRSPGLGDTAMYLCATRQGQGEETQYFGPGTRLLVL.